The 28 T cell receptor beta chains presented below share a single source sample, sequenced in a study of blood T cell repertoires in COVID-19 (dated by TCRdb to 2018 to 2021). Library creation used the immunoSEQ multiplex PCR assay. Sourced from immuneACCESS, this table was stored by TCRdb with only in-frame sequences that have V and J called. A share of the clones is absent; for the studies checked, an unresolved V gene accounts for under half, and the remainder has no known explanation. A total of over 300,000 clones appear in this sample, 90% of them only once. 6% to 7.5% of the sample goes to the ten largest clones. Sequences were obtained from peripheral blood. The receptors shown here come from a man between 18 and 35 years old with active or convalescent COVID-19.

CDR3 sequence: CASSFQATEAFF. CDR3 in DNA: TGTGCCAGCAGCTTCCAGGCTACTGAAGCTTTCTTT. The chain links TRBV7-9 to TRBJ1-1; D remains unclear. This CDR3 region has 12 residues. From germline, CDR1 is SEHNR and CDR2 FQNEAQ (reference sequence). The V end lost 3 bases, the J end lost 5 bases, and 7 bases lay between the germline ends. The whole variable domain, filled in from reference TRBV7-9 and TRBJ1-1, reads DTGVSQNPRHKITKRGQNVTFRCDPISEHNRLYWYRQTLGQGPEFLTYFQNEAQLEKSRLLSDRFSAERPKGSFSTLEIQRTEQGDSAMYLCASSFQATEAFFGQGTRLTVV.

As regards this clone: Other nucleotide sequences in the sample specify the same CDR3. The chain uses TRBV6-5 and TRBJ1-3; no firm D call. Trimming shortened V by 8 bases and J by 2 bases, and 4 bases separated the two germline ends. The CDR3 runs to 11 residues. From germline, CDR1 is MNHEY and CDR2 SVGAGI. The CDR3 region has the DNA TGTGCCAGCCGGGCTGGAAACACCATATATTTT. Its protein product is CASRAGNTIYF.

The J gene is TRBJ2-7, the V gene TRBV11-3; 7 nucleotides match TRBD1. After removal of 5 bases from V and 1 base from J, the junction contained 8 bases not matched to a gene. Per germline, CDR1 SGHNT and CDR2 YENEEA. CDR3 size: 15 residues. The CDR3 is CASSPAQGESYEQYF. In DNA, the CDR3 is TGTGCCAGCAGCCCCGCCCAGGGGGAATCCTACGAGCAGTACTTC.

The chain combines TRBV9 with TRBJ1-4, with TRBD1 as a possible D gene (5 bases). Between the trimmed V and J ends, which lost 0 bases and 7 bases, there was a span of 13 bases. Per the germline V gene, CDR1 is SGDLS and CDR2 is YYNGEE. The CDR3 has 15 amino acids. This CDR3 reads CASSVVPGPTEKLFF. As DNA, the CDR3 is TGTGCCAGCAGCGTAGTTCCAGGGCCAACTGAAAAACTGTTTTTT.

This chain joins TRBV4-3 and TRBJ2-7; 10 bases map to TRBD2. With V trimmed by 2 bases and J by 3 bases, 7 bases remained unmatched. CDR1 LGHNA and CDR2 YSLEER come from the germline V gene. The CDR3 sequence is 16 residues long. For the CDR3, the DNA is TGCGCCAGCAGCCAATCGTCTAGCGGGGGATACTACGAGCAGTACTTC. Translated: CASSQSSSGGYYEQYF.

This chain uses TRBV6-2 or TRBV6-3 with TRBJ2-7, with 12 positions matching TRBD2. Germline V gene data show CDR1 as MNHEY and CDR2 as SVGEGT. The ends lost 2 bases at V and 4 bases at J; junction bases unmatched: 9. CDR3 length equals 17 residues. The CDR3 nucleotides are TGTGCCAGCAGTTACCGGACTAGCGGGGTGCTAAATTACGAGCAGTACTTC. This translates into CASSYRTSGVLNYEQYF.

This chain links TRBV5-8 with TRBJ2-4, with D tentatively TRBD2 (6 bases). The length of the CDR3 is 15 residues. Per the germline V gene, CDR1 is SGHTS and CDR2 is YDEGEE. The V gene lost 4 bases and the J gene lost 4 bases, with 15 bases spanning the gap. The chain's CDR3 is CASSPPRGRKNIQYF. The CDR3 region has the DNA TGTGCCAGCAGCCCCCCACGGGGGAGAAAAAACATTCAGTACTTC.

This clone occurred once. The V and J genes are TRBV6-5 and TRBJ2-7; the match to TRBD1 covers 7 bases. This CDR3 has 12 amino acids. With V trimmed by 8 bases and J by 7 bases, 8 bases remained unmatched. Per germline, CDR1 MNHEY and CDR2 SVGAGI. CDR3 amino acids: CASHRGYDEQYF. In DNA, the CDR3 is TGTGCCAGCCACAGGGGCTATGATGAGCAGTACTTC.

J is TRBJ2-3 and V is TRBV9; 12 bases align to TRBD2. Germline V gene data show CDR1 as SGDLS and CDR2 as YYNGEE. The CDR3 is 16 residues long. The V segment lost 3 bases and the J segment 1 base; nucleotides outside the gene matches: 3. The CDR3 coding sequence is TGTGCCAGCAGCGCCCGACTAGCGGGGGGCACAGATACGCAGTATTTT. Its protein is CASSARLAGGTDTQYF.

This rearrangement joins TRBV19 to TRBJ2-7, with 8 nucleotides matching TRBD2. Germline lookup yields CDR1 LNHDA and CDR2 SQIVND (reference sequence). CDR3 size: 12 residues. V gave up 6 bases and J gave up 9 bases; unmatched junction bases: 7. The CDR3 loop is CASSTSGARQYF. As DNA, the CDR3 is TGTGCCAGTAGCACTAGCGGTGCAAGGCAGTACTTC.

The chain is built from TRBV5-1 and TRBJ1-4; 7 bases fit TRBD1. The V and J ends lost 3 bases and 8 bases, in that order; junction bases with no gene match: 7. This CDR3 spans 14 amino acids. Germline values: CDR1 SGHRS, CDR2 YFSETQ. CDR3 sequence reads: CASSSDRAREKLFF. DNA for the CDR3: TGCGCCAGCAGCTCCGACAGGGCTAGGGAAAAACTGTTTTTT.

This CDR3 is CASSPERNHEQYF. In nucleotides, the CDR3 is TGTGCCAGCTCACCAGAGAGGAATCACGAGCAGTACTTC. This chain joins TRBV18 and TRBJ2-7; D is ambiguous. The V end lost 2 bases, the J end lost 5 bases, and 10 bases lay between the germline ends. Per the germline V gene, CDR1 is KGHSH and CDR2 is LQKENI. CDR3 length: 13 amino acids.

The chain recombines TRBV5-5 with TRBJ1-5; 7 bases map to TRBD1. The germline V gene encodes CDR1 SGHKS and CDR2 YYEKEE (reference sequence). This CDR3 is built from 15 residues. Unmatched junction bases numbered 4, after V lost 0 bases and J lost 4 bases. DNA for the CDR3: TGTGCCAGCAGCTTGGGACAGGGAGTAAATCAGCCCCAGCATTTT. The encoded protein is CASSLGQGVNQPQHF. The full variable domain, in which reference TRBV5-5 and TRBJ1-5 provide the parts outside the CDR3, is DAGVTQSPTHLIKTRGQQVTLRCSPISGHKSVSWYQQVLGQGPQFIFQYYEKEERGRGNFPDRFSARQFPNYSSELNVNALLLGDSALYLCASSLGQGVNQPQHFGDGTRLSIL.

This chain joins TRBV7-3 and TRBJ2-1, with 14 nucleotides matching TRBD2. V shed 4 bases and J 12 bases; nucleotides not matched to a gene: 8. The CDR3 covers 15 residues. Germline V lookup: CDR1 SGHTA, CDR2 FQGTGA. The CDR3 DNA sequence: TGTGCCAGCAGCTCGCAGGGGACTAGCGGGAGTATGCAGTTCTTC. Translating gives CASSSQGTSGSMQFF.

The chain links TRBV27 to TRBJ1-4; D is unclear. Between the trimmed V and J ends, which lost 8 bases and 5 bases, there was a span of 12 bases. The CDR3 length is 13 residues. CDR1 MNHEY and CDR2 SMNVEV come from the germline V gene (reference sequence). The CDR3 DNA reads TGTGCCAGCGGTGTGTACGGGAATGAAAAACTGTTTTTT. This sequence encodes CASGVYGNEKLFF.

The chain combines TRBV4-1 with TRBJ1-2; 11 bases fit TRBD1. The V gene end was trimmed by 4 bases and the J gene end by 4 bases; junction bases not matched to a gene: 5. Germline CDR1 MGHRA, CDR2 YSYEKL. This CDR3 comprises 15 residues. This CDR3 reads CASSPFGTGGYGYTF. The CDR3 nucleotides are TGCGCCAGCAGCCCCTTTGGGACAGGGGGCTATGGCTACACCTTC.

CDR3 sequence (DNA): TGTGCCAGTAGTTTCCGGGTAGCGGGGACCTACGAGCAGTACTTC. The encoded protein is CASSFRVAGTYEQYF. The rearrangement links TRBV19 to TRBJ2-7; 8 bases map to TRBD2. This CDR3 spans 15 amino acids. Germline values: CDR1 LNHDA, CDR2 SQIVND (reference sequence). V trimming: 5 bases; J trimming: 2 bases; junction bases outside the gene matches: 8.

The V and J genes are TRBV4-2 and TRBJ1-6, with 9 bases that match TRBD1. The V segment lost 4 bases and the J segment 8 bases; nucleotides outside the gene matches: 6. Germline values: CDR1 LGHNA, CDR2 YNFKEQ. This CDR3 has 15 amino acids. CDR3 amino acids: CASSPGQGEDSPLHF. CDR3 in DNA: TGTGCCAGCAGCCCGGGACAGGGCGAAGATTCACCCCTCCACTTT.

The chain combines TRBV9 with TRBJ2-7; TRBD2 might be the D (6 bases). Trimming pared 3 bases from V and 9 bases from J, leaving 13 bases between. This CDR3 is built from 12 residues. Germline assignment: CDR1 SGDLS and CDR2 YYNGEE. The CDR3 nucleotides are TGTGCCAGCAGCGGCACCGGGGGTTGGCAGTACTTC. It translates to CASSGTGGWQYF.

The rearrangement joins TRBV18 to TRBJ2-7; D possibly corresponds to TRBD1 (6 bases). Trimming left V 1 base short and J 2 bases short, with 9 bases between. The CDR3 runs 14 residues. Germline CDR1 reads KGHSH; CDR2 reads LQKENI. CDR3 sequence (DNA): TGTGCCAGCTCACCACTCGGACAGACCTACGAGCAGTACTTC. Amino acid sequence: CASSPLGQTYEQYF.

CDR3 sequence (DNA): TGTGCCAGCAGCCAAGATGACCGGGTTTACACTGAAGCTTTCTTT. Amino acid sequence: CASSQDDRVYTEAFF. This rearrangement joins TRBV14 to TRBJ1-1; D gene ambiguous. The CDR3 contains 15 residues. V shed 0 bases and J shed 3 bases, with 11 bases lying between them. Germline CDR1 SGHDN, CDR2 FVKESK.

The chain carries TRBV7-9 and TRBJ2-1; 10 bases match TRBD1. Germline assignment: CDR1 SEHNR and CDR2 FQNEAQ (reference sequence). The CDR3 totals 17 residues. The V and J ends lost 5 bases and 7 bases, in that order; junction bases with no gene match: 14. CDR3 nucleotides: TGTGCCAGCAGCCCCCCTCCCCGGGACAGGGGTAGGAATGAGCAGTTCTTC. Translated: CASSPPPRDRGRNEQFF.

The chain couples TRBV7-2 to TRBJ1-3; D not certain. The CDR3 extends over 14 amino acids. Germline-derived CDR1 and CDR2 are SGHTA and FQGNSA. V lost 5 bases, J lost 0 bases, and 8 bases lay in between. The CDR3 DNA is TGTGCCAGCAGCCAGGACTACTCTGGAAACACCATATATTTT. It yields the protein CASSQDYSGNTIYF.

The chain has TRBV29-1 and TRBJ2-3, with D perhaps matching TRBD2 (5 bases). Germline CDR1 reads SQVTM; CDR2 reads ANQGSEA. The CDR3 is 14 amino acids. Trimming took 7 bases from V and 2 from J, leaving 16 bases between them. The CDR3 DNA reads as TGCAGCGCCCGCCGCGCTAGCCTCACAGATACGCAGTATTTT. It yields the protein CSARRASLTDTQYF.

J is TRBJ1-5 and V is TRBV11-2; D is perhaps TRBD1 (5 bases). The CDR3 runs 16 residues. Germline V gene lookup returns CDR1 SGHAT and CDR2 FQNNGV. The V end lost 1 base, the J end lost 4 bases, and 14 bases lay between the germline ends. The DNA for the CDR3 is TGTGCCAGCAGCTTAGGGGCAGGGCGAAGTAATCAGCCCCAGCATTTT. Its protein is CASSLGAGRSNQPQHF. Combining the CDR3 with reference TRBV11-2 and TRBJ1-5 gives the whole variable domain EAGVAQSPRYKIIEKRQSVAFWCNPISGHATLYWYQQILGQGPKLLIQFQNNGVVDDSQLPKDRFSAERLKGVDSTLKIQPAKLEDSAVYLCASSLGAGRSNQPQHFGDGTRLSIL.

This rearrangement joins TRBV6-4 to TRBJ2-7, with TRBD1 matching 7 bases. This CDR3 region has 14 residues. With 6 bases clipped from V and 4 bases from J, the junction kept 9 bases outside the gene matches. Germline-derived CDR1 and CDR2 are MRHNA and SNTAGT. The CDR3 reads CASSLETGPYEQYF. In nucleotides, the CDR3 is TGTGCCAGCAGCCTGGAGACAGGGCCGTACGAGCAGTACTTC.

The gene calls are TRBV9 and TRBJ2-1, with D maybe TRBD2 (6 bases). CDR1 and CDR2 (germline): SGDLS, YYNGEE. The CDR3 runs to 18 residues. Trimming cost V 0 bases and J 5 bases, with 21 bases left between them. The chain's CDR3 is CASSVDFTRGGAHNEQFF. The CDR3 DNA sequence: TGTGCCAGCAGCGTAGATTTTACTAGAGGAGGGGCTCACAATGAGCAGTTCTTC.

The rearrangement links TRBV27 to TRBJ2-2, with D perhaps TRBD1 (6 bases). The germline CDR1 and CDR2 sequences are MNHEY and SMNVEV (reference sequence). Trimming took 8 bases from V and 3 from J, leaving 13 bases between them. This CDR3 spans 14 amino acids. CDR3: CASAPGVYTGELFF. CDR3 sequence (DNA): TGTGCCAGCGCCCCAGGGGTTTACACCGGGGAGCTGTTTTTT.